This entry lists 15 T cell receptor beta chains sequenced from one sample in a study of regulatory T cells in long-lasting Graves disease. Investigators prepared the TCR beta libraries by applying iRepertoire HTBI primers and Arm-PCR of CDR3 regions. TCRdb reanalysed the multiplex PCR reads using MiXCR and keeps one entry per CDR3 protein. The data hold about 440,000 distinct CDR3 sequences, with 14% to 15% observed a single time. Noted time point: newly diagnosed GD, antithyroid drugs for less than 3 months. There was RNA extracted from PBMCs, and the TCR library was made from it. The sample also formed part of further work on T cells in Graves' hyperthyroidism and ophthalmopathy.

The source was peripheral blood mononuclear cells (PBMCs), collected at new diagnosis, from a patient treated with antithyroid drugs. These receptors originate from a woman aged 25 to 39 with Graves disease.

In its sample, this clonotype was seen many times. The J gene is TRBJ2-3, the V gene TRBV20-1, with D unclear. CDR3 length equals 14 residues. Trimming stripped 1 base from V and 0 bases from J, with 8 bases between. Germline V CDR1 and CDR2: DFQATT, SNEGSKA (reference sequence). CDR3 sequence: CSARVGVSTDTQYF. The DNA of the CDR3 is TGCAGTGCTAGAGTTGGGGTTAGCACAGATACGCAGTATTTT.

This clonotype was observed a handful of times. The chain combines TRBV4-1 with TRBJ1-5, with TRBD1 as a possible D gene (5 bases). Per germline, CDR1 MGHRA and CDR2 YSYEKL. V lost 3 bases and J 8 bases, leaving 23 bases between the germline ends. The CDR3 runs to 17 residues. The CDR3 nucleotides are TGCGCCAGCAGCCAGGGGGAGAGACGGATTCTCGGGGAGCCCCAGCATTTT. This encodes CASSQGERRILGEPQHF.

There are many counts of this clonotype. The V call is TRBV28, the J call TRBJ2-3; the D gene is possibly TRBD1 (7 bases). V dropped 3 bases and J dropped 3 bases, with 22 bases sitting between them. Germline CDR1 and CDR2: MDHEN and SYDVKM. CDR3 length: 18 amino acids. The CDR3 nucleotides are TGTGCCAGCAGTTTGTATGAGGTGTCAGGGGGAGGAACAGATACGCAGTATTTT. This codes for CASSLYEVSGGGTDTQYF. The full variable domain, completed using reference TRBV28 and TRBJ2-3, is DVKVTQSSRYLVKRTGEKVFLECVQDMDHENMFWYRQDPGLGLRLIYFSYDVKMKEKGDIPEGYSVSREKKERFSLILESASTNQTSMYLCASSLYEVSGGGTDTQYFGPGTRLTVL.

This clonotype came up many times. CDR3 in DNA: TGCAGGGCACTAGCGGAGAACACAGATACGCAGTATTTT. This gives the protein CRALAENTDTQYF. The chain carries TRBV20-1 and TRBJ2-3; 8 bases are a match to TRBD2. The germline CDR1 and CDR2 sequences are DFQATT and SNEGSKA (reference sequence). The CDR3 loop spans 13 amino acids.

This clonotype showed up many times. The rearrangement uses TRBV28 and TRBJ2-1; D is possibly TRBD2 (5 bases). This CDR3 is built from 13 residues. CDR1 and CDR2 from the germline V gene are MDHEN and SYDVKM. Trimming removed 10 bases from V and 4 bases from J, with 14 bases in between. The CDR3 protein is CATDEGFYNEQFF. CDR3 DNA sequence: TGTGCCACCGACGAGGGTTTTTACAATGAGCAGTTCTTC.

In its sample, this clonotype was seen a few times. The gene calls are TRBV5-1 and TRBJ2-7; no definite D call. CDR1 and CDR2 (germline): SGHRS, YFSETQ. The germline V and J ends were trimmed by 0 bases and 3 bases, with 13 bases remaining between them. The CDR3 runs to 15 residues. CDR3 nucleotide sequence: TGCGCCAGCAGCTTGGTAGGAGACTCTATCTACGAGCAGTACTTC. This gives the protein CASSLVGDSIYEQYF.

V and J are TRBV20-1 and TRBJ1-6; a weak D match, TRBD1 (5 bases). This CDR3 region has 14 residues. The V end was cut by 6 bases, the J end by 8 bases, with 17 bases between. The germline V gene has CDR1 DFQATT and CDR2 SNEGSKA (reference sequence). In nucleotides, the CDR3 is TGCAGTGCCAGCAGGGACCCTGGATATTCACCCCTCCACTTT. Its protein is CSASRDPGYSPLHF.

This clonotype was seen repeatedly, ten times or more. The CDR3 protein is CSAGGTGWVTDTQYF. The CDR3 DNA is TGCAGTGCTGGGGGGACAGGGTGGGTCACAGATACGCAGTATTTT. The V gene is TRBV20-1, the J gene TRBJ2-3, with 9 positions matching TRBD1. Germline values: CDR1 DFQATT, CDR2 SNEGSKA (reference sequence). With 5 bases clipped from V and 2 bases from J, the junction kept 8 bases outside the gene matches. The CDR3 covers 15 residues.

This clonotype showed up many times. The chain carries TRBV10-1 and TRBJ2-2, with unresolved D. Trimming removed 0 bases from V and 4 bases from J, with 6 bases in between. Germline-derived CDR1 and CDR2 are WNHNN and SYGVQD (reference sequence). The CDR3 totals 14 residues. The CDR3 region has the DNA TGCGCCAGCAGTGAGTCGTCAGTCACCGGGGAGCTGTTTTTT. Amino acids: CASSESSVTGELFF.

This clonotype turned up a few times. The V gene is TRBV13, the J gene TRBJ2-1; TRBD2 aligns across 8 bases. The CDR3 totals 16 residues. V was clipped by 3 bases and J by 0 bases; unmatched bases: 4. CDR1 is PRHDT, CDR2 FYEKMQ, per germline (reference sequence). CDR3: CASSFDTSGSYNEQFF. In DNA form, the CDR3 reads TGTGCCAGCAGCTTCGATACTAGCGGCTCCTACAATGAGCAGTTCTTC.

This clonotype was counted between two and nine times. The chain combines TRBV15 with TRBJ2-3; 8 bases match TRBD1. Germline values: CDR1 LNHNV, CDR2 YYDKDF (reference sequence). This CDR3 comprises 16 residues. Unmatched junction bases numbered 3, after V lost 1 base and J lost 0 bases. CDR3 protein: CATSRGGTGSTDTQYF. The CDR3 DNA reads TGTGCCACCAGCAGAGGGGGGACAGGAAGCACAGATACGCAGTATTTT. The variable domain in full, completed from reference TRBV15 and TRBJ2-3, reads DAMVIQNPRYQVTQFGKPVTLSCSQTLNHNVMYWYQQKSSQAPKLLFHYYDKDFNNEADTPDNFQSRRPNTSFCFLDIRSPGLGDTAMYLCATSRGGTGSTDTQYFGPGTRLTVL.

This clonotype was counted at least ten times. The V and J genes are TRBV24-1 and TRBJ2-1, with a possible D match to TRBD2 (6 bases). V lost 6 bases and J 6 bases, leaving 14 bases between the germline ends. Per the germline V gene, CDR1 is KGHDR and CDR2 is SFDVKD. The CDR3 consists of 14 residues. The chain's CDR3 is CATSSAGRGNEQFF. CDR3 bases: TGTGCCACCAGTTCCGCGGGACGGGGCAATGAGCAGTTCTTC.

Many counts were recorded for this clonotype. The rearrangement uses TRBV13 and TRBJ2-1, with TRBD2 matching 8 bases. CDR1 and CDR2 (germline): PRHDT, FYEKMQ (reference sequence). V shed 10 bases and J 4 bases; nucleotides not matched to a gene: 9. The CDR3 consists of 14 residues. This chain's CDR3 is CANKRPSGYNEQFF. CDR3 DNA sequence: TGTGCCAACAAGCGCCCTAGCGGGTACAATGAGCAGTTCTTC. Drawing the rest from reference TRBV13 and TRBJ2-1, the complete variable domain is AAGVIQSPRHLIKEKRETATLKCYPIPRHDTVYWYQQGPGQDPQFLISFYEKMQSDKGSIPDRFSAQQFSDYHSELNMSSLELGDSALYFCANKRPSGYNEQFFGPGTRLTVL.

J is TRBJ2-7 and V is TRBV6-2 or TRBV6-3; 7 nucleotides align to TRBD2. V was clipped by 8 bases and J by 2 bases; unmatched bases: 9. Germline CDR1 and CDR2: MNHEY and SVGEGT. The CDR3 is 14 residues long. CDR3 loop: CASRPSGDPYEQYF. Here the CDR3 DNA reads TGTGCCAGCCGTCCAAGCGGGGATCCCTACGAGCAGTACTTC.

V and J are TRBV29-1 and TRBJ2-7; 8 bases agree with TRBD1. V shed 3 bases, J shed 2 bases, and the junction held 3 bases outside the gene matches. Germline V gene lookup returns CDR1 SQVTM and CDR2 ANQGSEA. This CDR3 has 13 amino acids. CDR3 sequence: CSVEGTGPYEQYF. The CDR3 DNA follows: TGCAGCGTTGAGGGGACAGGTCCCTACGAGCAGTACTTC.